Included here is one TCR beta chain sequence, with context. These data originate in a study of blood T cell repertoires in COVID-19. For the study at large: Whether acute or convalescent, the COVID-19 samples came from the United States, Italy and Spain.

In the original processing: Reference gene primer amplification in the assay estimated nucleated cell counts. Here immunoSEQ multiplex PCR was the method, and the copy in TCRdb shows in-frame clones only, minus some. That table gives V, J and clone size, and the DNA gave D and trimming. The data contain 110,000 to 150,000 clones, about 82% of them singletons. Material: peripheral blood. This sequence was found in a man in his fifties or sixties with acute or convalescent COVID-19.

The CDR3 loop is CASSEMGWGGDTQYF. CDR3 sequence (DNA): TGTGCCAGCAGTGAAATGGGGTGGGGGGGAGATACGCAGTATTTT. V is TRBV6-1 and J is TRBJ2-3, with 7 positions matching TRBD2. The CDR3 spans 15 residues. In germline, CDR1 is MNHNS, CDR2 SASEGT. V lost 2 bases and J lost 5; bases outside the gene matches: 7.